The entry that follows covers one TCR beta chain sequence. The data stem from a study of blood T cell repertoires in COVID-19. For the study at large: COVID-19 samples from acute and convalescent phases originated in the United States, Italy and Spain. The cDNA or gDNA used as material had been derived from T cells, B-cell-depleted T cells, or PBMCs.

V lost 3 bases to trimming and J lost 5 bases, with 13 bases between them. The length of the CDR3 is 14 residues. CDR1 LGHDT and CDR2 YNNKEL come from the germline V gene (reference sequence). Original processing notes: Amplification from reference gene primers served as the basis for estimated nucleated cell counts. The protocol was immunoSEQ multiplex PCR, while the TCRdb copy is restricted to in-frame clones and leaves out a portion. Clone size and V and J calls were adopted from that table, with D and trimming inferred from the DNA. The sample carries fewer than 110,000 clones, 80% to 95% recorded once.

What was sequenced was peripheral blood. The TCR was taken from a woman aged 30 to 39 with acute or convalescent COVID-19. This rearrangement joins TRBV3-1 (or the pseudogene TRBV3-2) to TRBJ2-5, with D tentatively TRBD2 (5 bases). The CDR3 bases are TGTGCCAGCAGCCAGGCTACTAGTGGTGAGACCCAGTACTTC. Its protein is CASSQATSGETQYF.